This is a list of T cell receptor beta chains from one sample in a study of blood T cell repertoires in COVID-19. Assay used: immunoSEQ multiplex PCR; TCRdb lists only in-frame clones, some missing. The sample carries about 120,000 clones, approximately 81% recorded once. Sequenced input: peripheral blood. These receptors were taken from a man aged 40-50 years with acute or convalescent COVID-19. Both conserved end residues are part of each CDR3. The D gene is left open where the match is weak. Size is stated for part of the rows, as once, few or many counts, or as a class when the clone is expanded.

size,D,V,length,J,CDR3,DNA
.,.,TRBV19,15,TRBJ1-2,CASSTTRSANYGYTF,TGTGCCAGTAGTACGACTCGCTCAGCTAACTATGGCTACACCTTC
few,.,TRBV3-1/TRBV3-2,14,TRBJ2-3,CASSPRGSTDTQYF,TGTGCCAGCAGCCCGCGGGGCAGCACAGATACGCAGTATTTT
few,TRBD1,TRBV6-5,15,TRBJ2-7,CASRDTGTGGREQYF,TGTGCCAGCAGAGACACCGGGACAGGGGGCCGTGAGCAGTACTTC
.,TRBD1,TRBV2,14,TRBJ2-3,CASTGTGVTDTQYF,TGTGCCAGCACGGGGACAGGGGTCACAGATACGCAGTATTTT
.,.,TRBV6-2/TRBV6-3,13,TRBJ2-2,CASSYGDTGELFF,TGTGCCAGCAGTTACGGAGACACCGGGGAGCTGTTTTTT
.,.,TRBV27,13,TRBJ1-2,CASSGQGFYGYTF,TGTGCCAGCAGCGGGCAGGGGTTTTATGGCTACACCTTC
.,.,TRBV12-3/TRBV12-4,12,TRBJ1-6,CASSLSSAPLHF,TGTGCCAGCAGTTTAAGTAGTGCACCCCTCCACTTT
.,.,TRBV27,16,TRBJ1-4,CASSPFRGSVEEKLFF,TGTGCCAGCAGTCCATTCCGGGGGTCCGTGGAGGAAAAACTGTTTTTT
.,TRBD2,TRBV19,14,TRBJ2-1,CASSIDGRAREQFF,TGTGCCAGTAGTATAGACGGGAGGGCCCGAGAGCAGTTCTTC
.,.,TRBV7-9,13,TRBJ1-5,CASSKAGNQPQHF,TGTGCCAGCAGTAAGGCGGGCAATCAGCCCCAGCATTTT
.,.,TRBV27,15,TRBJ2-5,CASSLSFLGLETQYF,TGTGCCAGCAGTTTATCGTTCTTGGGGCTCGAGACCCAGTACTTC
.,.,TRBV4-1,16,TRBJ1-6,CASSQTGQRRNSPLHF,TGCGCCAGCAGCCAGACAGGACAGCGACGCAATTCACCCCTCCACTTT
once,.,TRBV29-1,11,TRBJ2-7,CSVQRGGEQYF,TGCAGCGTCCAGAGGGGGGGAGAGCAGTACTTC
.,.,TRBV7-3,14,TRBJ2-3,CASSLGTSTDTQYF,TGTGCCAGCAGCTTAGGGACTAGCACAGATACGCAGTATTTT
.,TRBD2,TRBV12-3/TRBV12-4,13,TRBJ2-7,CASRLAGGYEQYF,TGTGCCAGCAGGTTAGCGGGGGGATACGAGCAGTACTTC
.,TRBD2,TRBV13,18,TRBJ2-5,CASSLEGGRLADQETQYF,TGTGCCAGCAGCTTAGAGGGGGGGCGACTAGCGGACCAAGAGACCCAGTACTTC
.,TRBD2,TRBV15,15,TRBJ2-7,CATSRDSGISYEQYF,TGTGCCACCAGCAGAGATAGCGGGATCTCCTACGAGCAGTACTTC
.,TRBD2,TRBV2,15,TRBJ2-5,CASSEMGLAEETQYF,TGTGCCAGCAGTGAAATGGGTCTAGCGGAAGAGACCCAGTACTTC
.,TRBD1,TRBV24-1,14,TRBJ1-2,CATSEQGANYGYTF,TGTGCCACCAGTGAACAGGGGGCTAACTATGGCTACACCTTC
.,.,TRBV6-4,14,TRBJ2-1,CASSVDFGYNEQFF,TGTGCCAGCAGCGTGGACTTCGGCTACAATGAGCAGTTCTTC
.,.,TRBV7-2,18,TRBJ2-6,CASSLDRERVWEPNVLTF,TGTGCCAGCAGCTTAGACAGGGAAAGAGTCTGGGAGCCCAACGTCCTGACTTTC
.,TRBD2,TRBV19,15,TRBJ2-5,CASRSSGLASETQYF,TGTGCCAGTAGGAGCTCGGGACTAGCAAGTGAGACCCAGTACTTC
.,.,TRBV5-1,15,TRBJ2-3,CASSLAGANTDTQYF,TGCGCCAGCAGCTTGGCAGGGGCCAACACAGATACGCAGTATTTT
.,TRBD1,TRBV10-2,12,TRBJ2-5,CASRQGEETQYF,TGCGCCAGCCGACAGGGGGAAGAGACCCAGTACTTC
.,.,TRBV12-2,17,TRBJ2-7,CASRLPPGGRTAYEQYF,TGTGCAAGTCGCTTACCCCCAGGGGGGAGGACCGCCTACGAGCAGTACTTC
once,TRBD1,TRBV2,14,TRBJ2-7,CASSRRDRGYEQYF,TGTGCCAGCAGTCGACGGGACAGGGGCTACGAGCAGTACTTC
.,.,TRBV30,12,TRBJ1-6,CAWSRSQGPLHF,TGTGCCTGGAGTCGCTCCCAGGGGCCCCTCCACTTT
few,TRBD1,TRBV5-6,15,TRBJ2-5,CASSRRTGAQETQYF,TGTGCCAGCAGCCGCAGGACAGGGGCTCAAGAGACCCAGTACTTC
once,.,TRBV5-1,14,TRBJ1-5,CASRPTATDQPQHF,TGCGCCAGCAGGCCGACAGCGACCGATCAGCCCCAGCATTTT
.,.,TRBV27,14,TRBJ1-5,CASSRQYSNQPQHF,TGTGCCAGCAGTCGACAGTATAGCAATCAGCCCCAGCATTTT
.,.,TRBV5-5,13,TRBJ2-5,CASSLTSQETQYF,TGTGCCAGCAGCTTGACCAGCCAAGAGACCCAGTACTTC
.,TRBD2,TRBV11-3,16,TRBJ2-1,CASQSRWGGTYNEQFF,TGTGCCAGCCAGTCCCGATGGGGGGGTACCTACAATGAGCAGTTCTTC
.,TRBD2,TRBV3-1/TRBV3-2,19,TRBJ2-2,CASSQVPVIAGGFTGELFF,TGTGCCAGCAGCCAAGTCCCGGTTATAGCGGGAGGGTTTACCGGGGAGCTGTTTTTT
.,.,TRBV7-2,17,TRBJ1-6,CASSLVSSSSYNSPLHF,TGTGCCAGCAGCTTAGTGTCCTCGAGCTCCTATAATTCACCCCTCCACTTT
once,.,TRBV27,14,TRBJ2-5,CASSTTGFRETQYF,TGTGCCAGCAGTACCACAGGGTTCCGAGAGACCCAGTACTTC
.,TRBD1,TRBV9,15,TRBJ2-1,CASSARQGGYNEQFF,TGTGCCAGCAGCGCTAGACAGGGGGGCTACAATGAGCAGTTCTTC
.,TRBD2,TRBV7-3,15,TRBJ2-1,CASSPPGGRYNEQFF,TGTGCCAGCAGCCCCCCGGGCGGGAGGTACAATGAGCAGTTCTTC
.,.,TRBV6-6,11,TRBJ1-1,CASRFTGEAFF,TGTGCCAGCAGGTTTACAGGCGAAGCTTTCTTT
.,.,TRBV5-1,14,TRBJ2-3,CASSLAAAADTQYF,TGCGCCAGCAGCTTGGCCGCGGCCGCAGATACGCAGTATTTT
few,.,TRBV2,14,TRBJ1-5,CASTARSRDQPQHF,TGTGCCAGCACCGCCAGGTCGAGGGATCAGCCCCAGCATTTT
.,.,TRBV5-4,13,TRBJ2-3,CASRAGAGDTQYF,TGTGCCAGCAGGGCGGGGGCTGGGGATACGCAGTATTTT
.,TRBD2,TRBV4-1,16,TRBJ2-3,CASSQRGLRVTDTQYF,TGCGCCAGCAGCCAAAGGGGACTAAGGGTCACAGATACGCAGTATTTT
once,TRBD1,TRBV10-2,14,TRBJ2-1,CASRGTGGGDEQFF,TGCGCCAGCAGAGGGACAGGGGGCGGGGATGAGCAGTTCTTC
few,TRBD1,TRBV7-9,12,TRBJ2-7,CASSFDRDEQYF,TGTGCCAGCAGCTTCGACAGGGACGAGCAGTACTTC
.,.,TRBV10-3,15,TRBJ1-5,CAISESGGGIVPQHF,TGTGCCATCAGTGAGTCCGGGGGGGGGATCGTCCCCCAGCATTTT
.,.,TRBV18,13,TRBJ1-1,CASSTTGNTEAFF,TGTGCCAGCTCAACGACAGGAAACACTGAAGCTTTCTTT
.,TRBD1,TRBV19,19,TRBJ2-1,CASSKFGQVGRGPGNEQFF,TGTGCCAGTAGTAAATTTGGACAGGTCGGTAGAGGGCCCGGCAATGAGCAGTTCTTC
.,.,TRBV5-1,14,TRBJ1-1,CASSIAPRGTEAFF,TGCGCCAGCAGCATTGCTCCGCGAGGCACTGAAGCTTTCTTT